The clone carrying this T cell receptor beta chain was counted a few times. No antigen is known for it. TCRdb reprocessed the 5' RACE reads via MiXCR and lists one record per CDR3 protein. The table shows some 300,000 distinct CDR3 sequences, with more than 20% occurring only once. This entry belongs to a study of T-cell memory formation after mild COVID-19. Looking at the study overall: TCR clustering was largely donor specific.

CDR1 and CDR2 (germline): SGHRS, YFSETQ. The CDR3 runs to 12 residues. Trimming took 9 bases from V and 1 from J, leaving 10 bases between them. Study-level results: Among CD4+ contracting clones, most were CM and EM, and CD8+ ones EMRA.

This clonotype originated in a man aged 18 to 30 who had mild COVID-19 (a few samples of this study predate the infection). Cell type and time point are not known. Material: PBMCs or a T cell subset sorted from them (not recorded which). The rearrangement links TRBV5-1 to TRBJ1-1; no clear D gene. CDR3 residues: CAILVENTEAFF. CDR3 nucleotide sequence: TGCGCCATCCTCGTCGAGAACACTGAAGCTTTCTTT.